A single sample is the source of the 23 T cell receptor beta chains below, sequenced in a study of response to subunit inactivated influenza vaccine. TCRdb passed the RT-PCR reads through MiXCR, listing each CDR3 protein once. The data contain about 520,000 distinct CDR3 sequences, 25% of them seen just once; the ten biggest clones take up around 1.8%. The sequenced sample was CD4+ T cells sorted from PBMCs, obtained roughly 5 days after vaccination. These receptors were taken from a man aged 50-59 years who received an inactivated influenza vaccine.

This clonotype showed up just a few times. The chain is built from TRBV2 and TRBJ2-2, with TRBD2 as a possible D gene (5 bases). V gave up 7 bases and J gave up 6 bases, with 12 bases separating them. Germline CDR1 reads SNHLY; CDR2 reads FYNNEI. There are 13 residues in the CDR3. CDR3 nucleotides: TGTGCCAGCACTCGGGATAGTTCCGGGGAGCTGTTTTTT. Its translation is CASTRDSSGELFF.

This clonotype occurred many times. The rearrangement joins TRBV12-3 or TRBV12-4 to TRBJ2-7; D could derive from TRBD1 or TRBD2 (5 bases each). Trimming took off 5 bases at V and 2 bases at J, with 16 bases between the two ends. The CDR3 loop spans 15 amino acids. The CDR3, as DNA: TGTGCCAGCAGTAACCGATCGGGACGAACCTACGAGCAGTACTTC. It encodes CASSNRSGRTYEQYF.

V gene TRBV20-1 combines with J gene TRBJ2-1; D is tentatively TRBD1 or TRBD2 (7 bases each). The CDR3 length is 12 residues. CDR1 DFQATT and CDR2 SNEGSKA come from the germline V gene (reference sequence). Deletions cut 8 bases from V and 6 bases from J, with 14 bases between. CDR3 sequence (DNA): TGCAGTTCCAGGGGGGGAGCCAATGAGCAGTTCTTC. Translated, it gives CSSRGGANEQFF.

The genes are TRBV4-1 and TRBJ2-7; possibly TRBD1 for D (6 bases). This CDR3 has 17 residues. Deletions cut 0 bases from V and 2 bases from J, with 17 bases between. Germline CDR1 and CDR2: MGHRA and YSYEKL. Here the CDR3 reads CASSQEARLTGTYEQYF. Written as DNA, the CDR3 is TGCGCCAGCAGCCAAGAAGCTCGTCTAACAGGGACCTACGAGCAGTACTTC.

J is TRBJ2-7 and V is TRBV6-2 or TRBV6-3; no definite D call. CDR3 length: 13 amino acids. Germline values: CDR1 MNHEY, CDR2 SVGEGT. V was cut by 9 bases and J by 0 bases, with 12 bases left in between. The CDR3 DNA reads TGTGCCAGTGGACGTGACATCTCCTACGAGCAGTACTTC. This translates into CASGRDISYEQYF.

This clonotype was seen a single time. V and J are TRBV27 and TRBJ2-3, with D possibly matching TRBD2 (6 bases). The germline V gene has CDR1 MNHEY and CDR2 SMNVEV (reference sequence). This CDR3 has 14 amino acids. V lost 6 bases to trimming and J lost 4 bases, with 14 bases between them. CDR3 sequence: CASSRRRGPDTQYF. CDR3 DNA: TGTGCCAGCAGCCGGAGGCGGGGTCCAGATACGCAGTATTTT.

V usage is TRBV19 and J usage is TRBJ1-6; D is perhaps TRBD1 (5 bases). Trimming left V 6 bases short and J 6 bases short, with 12 bases between. The CDR3 is 14 residues long. Germline CDR1 LNHDA, CDR2 SQIVND (reference sequence). The CDR3, as DNA: TGTGCCAGTAGATCAGGAGGGGCTAATTCACCCCTCCACTTT. Translating it yields CASRSGGANSPLHF. Using reference TRBV19 and TRBJ1-6 for the parts outside the CDR3, the full variable domain is DGGITQSPKYLFRKEGQNVTLSCEQNLNHDAMYWYRQDPGQGLRLIYYSQIVNDFQKGDIAEGYSVSREKKESFPLTVTSAQKNPTAFYLCASRSGGANSPLHFGNGTRLTVT.

As DNA, the CDR3 is TGCAGTGCTGCAAGACAGGGGGTAGTCTACGAGCAGTACTTC. It yields the protein CSAARQGVVYEQYF. J is TRBJ2-7 and V is TRBV20-1, with 9 positions matching TRBD1. Germline V gene lookup returns CDR1 DFQATT and CDR2 SNEGSKA (reference sequence). V trimming: 5 bases; J trimming: 3 bases; junction bases outside the gene matches: 8. The CDR3 contains 14 residues.

There are a few counts of this clonotype. The chain links TRBV15 to TRBJ2-5; 9 bases are a match to TRBD2. Trimming removed 0 bases from V and 5 bases from J; junction bases left unmatched: 7. Germline V CDR1 and CDR2: LNHNV, YYDKDF (reference sequence). CDR3 length: 16 amino acids. The CDR3, as DNA: TGTGCCACCAGCAGAGATGGTAGCGGGGGCGGGGAGACCCAGTACTTC. This translates into CATSRDGSGGGETQYF.

CDR3 amino acids: CSARDSSRSLFTEAFF. CDR3 coding DNA: TGCAGTGCTAGAGATTCCTCCCGCAGCCTTTTTACTGAAGCTTTCTTT. The chain recombines TRBV20-1 with TRBJ1-1; D call uncertain. Germline-derived CDR1 and CDR2 are DFQATT and SNEGSKA (reference sequence). The length of the CDR3 is 16 residues. V lost 0 bases and J 5 bases, leaving 19 bases between the germline ends.

The chain joins TRBV7-6 to TRBJ2-3; D is undetermined. Trimming shortened V by 3 bases and J by 2 bases, and 9 bases separated the two germline ends. CDR3 size: 14 residues. CDR1 is SGHVS, CDR2 FNYEAQ, per germline. CDR3 DNA: TGTGCCAGCAGCTTGCAGACGTACACAGATACGCAGTATTTT. Translation gives CASSLQTYTDTQYF.

This clonotype was observed many times. This chain links TRBV5-5 with TRBJ2-3; 7 bases are shared with TRBD1. There are 15 residues in the CDR3. Losses at the gene ends were 4 bases for V and 1 base for J; bases not matched to a gene: 6. Germline loops: CDR1 SGHKS, CDR2 YYEKEE (reference sequence). The chain's CDR3 is CASSVGTDRTDTQYF. The CDR3 DNA reads TGTGCCAGCAGCGTAGGGACAGACCGCACAGATACGCAGTATTTT.

The V and J genes are TRBV10-3 and TRBJ2-2, with D maybe TRBD1 (5 bases). This CDR3 has 14 residues. Germline V lookup: CDR1 ENHRY, CDR2 SYGVKD. Between the trimmed V and J ends, which lost 6 bases and 2 bases, there was a span of 10 bases. CDR3 nucleotide sequence: TGTGCCATCAGGGGGCCTTCAAACACCGGGGAGCTGTTTTTT. This translates into CAIRGPSNTGELFF.

CDR3 amino acids: CSVGDRKREQYF. For the CDR3, the DNA is TGCAGCGTGGGGGACAGGAAGCGCGAGCAGTACTTC. J is TRBJ2-7 and V is TRBV29-1; 8 bases are shared with TRBD1. With 6 bases clipped from V and 6 bases from J, the junction kept 7 bases outside the gene matches. The CDR3 loop spans 12 amino acids. From germline, CDR1 is SQVTM and CDR2 ANQGSEA.

In this sample, this clonotype turned up a few times. The genes are TRBV29-1 and TRBJ2-5; TRBD1 agrees at 8 bases. The CDR3 is made up of 14 amino acids. Germline lookup yields CDR1 SQVTM and CDR2 ANQGSEA. V lost 2 bases, J lost 5 bases, and 7 bases stayed unmatched. The CDR3 region is CSVEQGATGETQYF. For the CDR3, the DNA is TGCAGCGTTGAACAGGGGGCAACGGGGGAGACCCAGTACTTC.

This clonotype was counted many times. The rearrangement links TRBV12-3 or TRBV12-4 to TRBJ2-3; perhaps D is TRBD1 or TRBD2 (5 bases each). V lost 5 bases to trimming and J lost 5 bases, with 14 bases between them. The CDR3 loop spans 14 amino acids. The CDR3 is CASSPHRGGDTQYF. The CDR3 DNA reads as TGTGCCAGCAGTCCCCACCGGGGCGGAGATACGCAGTATTTT.

This clonotype was counted only a few times. The chain is built from TRBV20-1 and TRBJ2-1; D unresolved. The V end was cut by 0 bases, the J end by 5 bases, with 5 bases between. This CDR3 region has 12 residues. Germline assignment: CDR1 DFQATT and CDR2 SNEGSKA (reference sequence). CDR3 loop: CSARDPNNEQFF. CDR3 nucleotide sequence: TGCAGTGCTAGAGATCCCAACAATGAGCAGTTCTTC.

The CDR3 DNA sequence: TGTGCCAGCAGTTTCATCGCTAGCGGAGGGCAAAGTCGTCCCGGGGAGCTGTTTTTT. Its protein is CASSFIASGGQSRPGELFF. This chain connects TRBV28 to TRBJ2-2; 7 positions agree with TRBD2. Trimming removed 3 bases from V and 6 bases from J; junction bases left unmatched: 19. Per the germline V gene, CDR1 is MDHEN and CDR2 is SYDVKM. The CDR3 runs to 19 residues.

This chain links TRBV5-1 with TRBJ2-1, with TRBD1 identical over 7 bases. This CDR3 region has 12 residues. Germline CDR1 SGHRS, CDR2 YFSETQ. Trimming removed 3 bases from V and 12 bases from J; junction bases left unmatched: 6. Here the CDR3 DNA reads TGCGCCAGCAGCTCGGACAGGATAGGGCAGTTCTTC. Its translation: CASSSDRIGQFF.

This clonotype has more than one count but fewer than ten. The rearrangement links TRBV27 to TRBJ2-7, with TRBD2 matching over 9 bases. CDR3 size: 14 residues. CDR1 is MNHEY and CDR2 is SMNVEV in the germline V gene (reference sequence). The trim removed 5 bases at V and 6 bases at J, leaving 8 bases unmatched. CDR3: CASSLNSGRTEQYF. CDR3 nucleotides: TGTGCCAGCAGTCTCAATAGCGGGAGAACCGAGCAGTACTTC.

V and J are TRBV12-3 or TRBV12-4 and TRBJ1-1, with 8 bases matching TRBD1. After removal of 5 bases from V and 5 bases from J, the junction contained 7 bases not matched to a gene. There are 14 residues in the CDR3. The CDR3 DNA is TGTGCCAGCAGTACGGGACAGGTGGGAACTGAAGCTTTCTTT. As protein: CASSTGQVGTEAFF.

The chain is built from TRBV12-3 or TRBV12-4 and TRBJ1-5; TRBD1 matches 10 bases. The CDR3 is 18 amino acids. Trimming cost V 3 bases and J 2 bases; bases outside gene matches: 10. CDR3 in amino acids: CASSFLGVTGGRNQPQHF. For the CDR3, the DNA is TGTGCCAGCAGTTTCTTGGGAGTGACAGGGGGCCGCAATCAGCCCCAGCATTTT.

J is TRBJ2-1 and V is TRBV4-1; D is possibly TRBD1 (6 bases). V lost 4 bases to trimming and J lost 4 bases, with 14 bases between them. The CDR3 covers 15 residues. Germline CDR1 is MGHRA and CDR2 is YSYEKL. CDR3 in DNA: TGCGCCAGCAGCCGAGGAAGTGGACAGTACAATGAGCAGTTCTTC. The encoded protein is CASSRGSGQYNEQFF.